This TCR beta chain was recovered during a study of beta chain features in type 1 diabetes. Germline CDR1 SGHTA, CDR2 FQGNSA. The CDR3 loop spans 15 amino acids. After removal of 5 bases from V and 4 bases from J, the junction contained 9 bases not matched to a gene. The whole isolated RNA underwent reverse transcription, so sequencing captured expressed TCRB transcripts. The table came from immunoSEQ multiplex PCR; TCRdb's copy has only in-frame clones and leaves some out. The data contain some 240,000 clones, 9.5% to 13% of them singletons. The origin of this receptor is a young man in good health. Sequencing was performed on central memory CD4+ T cells from blood. This chain connects TRBV7-2 to TRBJ2-5; the match to TRBD1 covers 8 bases. CDR3 sequence reads: CASSPEIQGGETQYF. The CDR3, as DNA: TGTGCCAGCAGCCCGGAGATACAGGGGGGAGAGACCCAGTACTTC.